This entry lists 10 T cell receptor beta chains sequenced from one sample in a study of cytomegalovirus exposure and HLA in healthy donors. The PCR was carried out with 60 Vbeta primers and 13 Jbeta primers. Repertoires were generated with immunoSEQ multiplex PCR, while TCRdb's copy carries only in-frame clones and drops some. The sample has around 180,000 clones, 80% to 90% seen once; the top ten hold about 2.4%. Material for sequencing was PBMCs. The receptors stem from a male donor in good health and CMV-seronegative.

CDR3 residues: CASSLPGAGELFF. CDR3 DNA sequence: TGTGCCAGCAGCCTACCAGGGGCCGGGGAGCTGTTTTTT. The gene calls are TRBV7-9 and TRBJ2-2; tentatively, D is TRBD1 (6 bases). The CDR3 contains 13 residues. The V gene's germline CDR1 is SEHNR and CDR2 FQNEAQ (reference sequence). Trimming cost V 5 bases and J 6 bases, with 10 bases left between them.

V is TRBV6-5 and J is TRBJ1-2; 7 nucleotides line up with TRBD1. Trimming cost V 4 bases and J 0 bases; bases outside gene matches: 8. There are 16 residues in the CDR3. From germline, CDR1 is MNHEY and CDR2 SVGAGI. The CDR3 protein is CASSFDRDLTNYGYTF. The CDR3 coding sequence is TGTGCCAGCAGTTTCGACAGGGACCTCACTAACTATGGCTACACCTTC.

The rearrangement links TRBV7-2 to TRBJ2-7; no definite D call. This CDR3 is built from 13 residues. The germline gives CDR1 SGHTA, CDR2 FQGNSA. V lost 1 base, J lost 3 bases, and 7 bases lay in between. CDR3 in amino acids: CASSLGQNYEQYF. Written as DNA, the CDR3 is TGTGCCAGCAGCTTAGGGCAGAACTACGAGCAGTACTTC.

The chain carries TRBV5-6 and TRBJ2-5; 9 nucleotides agree with TRBD1. The assigned J gene may be wrong: the sequence end matches TRBJ2-7 better. The CDR3 runs to 16 residues. Germline V gene sequence: CDR1 SGHDT, CDR2 YYEEEE. The CDR3 region is CASIHRGRWGSYEQYF. The CDR3 nucleotides are TGTGCCAGCATCCACAGGGGGCGCTGGGGCTCCTACGAGCAGTACTTC.

The chain has TRBV4-1 and TRBJ2-7; TRBD1 matches at 7 bases. Germline-derived CDR1 and CDR2 are MGHRA and YSYEKL. J gave up 0 bases and V 2 bases, and 7 bases lay outside the gene matches. This CDR3 has 16 amino acids. DNA for the CDR3: TGCGCCAGCAGCCAAACCGGGACAGCTAGCTCCTACGAGCAGTACTTC. Amino acid sequence: CASSQTGTASSYEQYF.

This chain uses TRBV5-1 with TRBJ2-1, with 13 bases aligning to TRBD2. The CDR3 length is 17 residues. CDR1 SGHRS and CDR2 YFSETQ come from the germline V gene. V lost 3 bases to trimming and J lost 4 bases; unmatched junction nucleotides: 7. CDR3 nucleotide sequence: TGCGCCAGCAGCTACGGACTAGCGGGGGTGGGATACAATGAGCAGTTCTTC. As protein: CASSYGLAGVGYNEQFF.

The chain links TRBV5-4 to TRBJ2-7, with 14 positions matching TRBD2. The CDR3 is made up of 15 amino acids. CDR1 is SGHNT, CDR2 YYREEE, per germline (reference sequence). The J segment lost 2 bases and the V segment lost 4 bases, leaving 2 bases of the junction unmatched. CDR3 bases: TGTGCCAGCAGCCCGGGACTAGCGGGGGCCTACGAGCAGTACTTC. Its translation: CASSPGLAGAYEQYF.

This chain joins TRBV14 and TRBJ1-1; 8 bases align to TRBD1. Germline V gene data show CDR1 as SGHDN and CDR2 as FVKESK. The ends lost 1 base at V and 6 bases at J; junction bases unmatched: 7. The length of the CDR3 is 15 residues. This chain's CDR3 is CASSQVGTGTSEAFF. CDR3 bases: TGTGCCAGCAGCCAAGTAGGGACAGGCACTTCTGAAGCTTTCTTT.

The CDR3 nucleotides read TGTGCCAGCAGCATACTAGCGGGGGTAGGAGATACGCAGTATTTT. Translated: CASSILAGVGDTQYF. J is TRBJ2-3 and V is TRBV11-2, with 11 bases aligning to TRBD2. Germline assignment: CDR1 SGHAT and CDR2 FQNNGV. CDR3 size: 15 residues. The junction had 6 bases not matched to a gene; V was cut back by 5 bases and J by 5 bases. The entire variable domain, with the rest obtained from reference TRBV11-2 and TRBJ2-3, is as follows: EAGVAQSPRYKIIEKRQSVAFWCNPISGHATLYWYQQILGQGPKLLIQFQNNGVVDDSQLPKDRFSAERLKGVDSTLKIQPAKLEDSAVYLCASSILAGVGDTQYFGPGTRLTVL.

V is TRBV28 and J is TRBJ2-7; possible D gene TRBD1, 5 bases. CDR1 MDHEN and CDR2 SYDVKM come from the germline V gene. V was pared by 9 bases and J by 2 bases, with 11 bases between. CDR3 length: 12 residues. The chain's CDR3 is CASKGSPYEQYF. CDR3 in DNA: TGTGCCAGTAAGGGGTCCCCCTACGAGCAGTACTTC.